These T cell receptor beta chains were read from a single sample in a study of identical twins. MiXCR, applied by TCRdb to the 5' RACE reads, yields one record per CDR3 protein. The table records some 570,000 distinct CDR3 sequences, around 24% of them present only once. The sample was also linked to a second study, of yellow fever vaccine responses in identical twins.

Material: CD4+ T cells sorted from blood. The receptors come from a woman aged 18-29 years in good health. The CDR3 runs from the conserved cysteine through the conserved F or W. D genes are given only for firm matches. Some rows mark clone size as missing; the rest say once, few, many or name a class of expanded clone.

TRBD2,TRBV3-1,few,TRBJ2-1,CASSHETSGRGREQFF,TGTGCCAGCAGTCATGAGACTAGCGGGAGGGGACGGGAGCAGTTCTTC
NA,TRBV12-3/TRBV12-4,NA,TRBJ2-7,CASSLGQYKQYF,TGTGCCAGCAGTCTAGGACAGTACAAGCAGTACTTC
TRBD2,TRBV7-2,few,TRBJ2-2,CASSHLAGGFTGELFF,TGTGCCAGCAGCCACCTAGCGGGGGGGTTCACCGGGGAGCTGTTTTTT
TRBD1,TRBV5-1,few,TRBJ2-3,CASSWTGVVTDTQYF,TGCGCCAGCAGCTGGACAGGGGTAGTCACAGATACGCAGTATTTT
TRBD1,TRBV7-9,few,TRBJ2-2,CASSSPGQGSTGELFF,TGTGCCAGCAGCTCACCGGGACAGGGGAGCACCGGGGAGCTGTTTTTT
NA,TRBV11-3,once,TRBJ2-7,CASSPTGTSGYEQYF,TGTGCCAGCAGCCCTACCGGGACCAGCGGCTACGAGCAGTACTTC
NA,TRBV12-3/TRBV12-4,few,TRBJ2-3,CASGPGDFLPSETDTQYF,TGTGCCAGCGGCCCCGGGGACTTCCTCCCGAGTGAGACAGATACGCAGTATTTT
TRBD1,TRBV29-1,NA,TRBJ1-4,CSVDAGGLATNEKLFF,TGCAGCGTTGATGCAGGGGGCCTAGCCACTAATGAAAAACTGTTTTTT
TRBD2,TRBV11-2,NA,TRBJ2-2,CASSPLAGANTGELFF,TGTGCCAGCAGCCCTCTAGCGGGAGCGAACACCGGGGAGCTGTTTTTT
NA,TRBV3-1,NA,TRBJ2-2,CASSPTLAGELFF,TGTGCCAGCAGCCCCACCCTGGCCGGGGAGCTGTTTTTT
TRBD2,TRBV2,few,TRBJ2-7,CASSGLGAGITREQYF,TGTGCCAGCAGTGGACTGGGAGCGGGAATAACCCGCGAGCAGTACTTC
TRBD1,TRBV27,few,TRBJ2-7,CASRKTDRANSYEQYF,TGTGCCAGCAGGAAAACCGACAGGGCTAACTCCTACGAGCAGTACTTC
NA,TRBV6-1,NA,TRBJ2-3,CASSTGTHDTDTQYF,TGTGCCAGCAGTACAGGGACTCACGACACAGATACGCAGTATTTT
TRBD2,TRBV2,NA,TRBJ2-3,CASRSAGGGDTQYF,TGTGCCAGCAGGTCCGCGGGAGGGGGAGATACGCAGTATTTT
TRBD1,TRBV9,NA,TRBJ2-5,CASSVQGGSKTQYF,TGTGCCAGCAGCGTACAAGGGGGCTCGAAGACCCAGTACTTC
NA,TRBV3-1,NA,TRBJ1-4,CASSLRLNEKLFF,TGTGCCAGCAGTCTGAGATTAAATGAAAAACTGTTTTTT
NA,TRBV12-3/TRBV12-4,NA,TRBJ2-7,CASSLTDTYRQYF,TGTGCCAGCAGTTTAACCGACACCTACAGGCAGTACTTC
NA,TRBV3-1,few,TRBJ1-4,CASSQLGTATNEKLFF,TGTGCCAGCAGCCAGCTCGGGACGGCAACTAATGAAAAACTGTTTTTT
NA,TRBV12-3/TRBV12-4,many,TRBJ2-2,CASSLVLGRGAGELFF,TGTGCCAGCAGTTTAGTTTTGGGTAGGGGAGCCGGGGAGCTGTTTTTT
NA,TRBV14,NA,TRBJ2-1,CASSPWSHNEQFF,TGTGCCAGCAGCCCATGGTCTCACAATGAGCAGTTCTTC
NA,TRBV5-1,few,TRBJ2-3,CASSDPGKDTQYF,TGCGCCAGCAGCGACCCCGGGAAAGATACGCAGTATTTT
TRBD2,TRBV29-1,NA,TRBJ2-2,CSGGLAKTGELFF,TGCAGCGGGGGACTAGCGAAGACCGGGGAGCTGTTTTTT
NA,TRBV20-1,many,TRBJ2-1,CSTPRGTQGNEQFF,TGCAGTACCCCAAGGGGGACCCAGGGCAATGAGCAGTTCTTC
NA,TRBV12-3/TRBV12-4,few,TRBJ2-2,CASSSTGTGTGELFF,TGTGCCAGCAGTTCAACGGGAACGGGGACCGGGGAGCTGTTTTTT
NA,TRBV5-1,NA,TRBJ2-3,CASSLDGETDTQYF,TGCGCCAGCAGCTTGGATGGCGAGACAGATACGCAGTATTTT
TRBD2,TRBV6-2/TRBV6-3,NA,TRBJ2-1,CASRLSGSSYNEQFF,TGTGCCAGCAGACTCAGCGGGAGCTCCTACAATGAGCAGTTCTTC
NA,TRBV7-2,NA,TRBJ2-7,CASSLDWQALSYEQYF,TGTGCCAGCAGCTTAGATTGGCAGGCCCTCTCCTACGAGCAGTACTTC
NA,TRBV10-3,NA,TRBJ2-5,CAISTPGSETQYF,TGTGCCATCAGTACCCCCGGATCGGAGACCCAGTACTTC
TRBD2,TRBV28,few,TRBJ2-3,CASNPPSGDPDTQYF,TGTGCCAGCAATCCCCCTAGCGGGGACCCAGATACGCAGTATTTT
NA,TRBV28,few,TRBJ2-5,CASRLRAVGTQYF,TGTGCCAGCAGGTTAAGGGCAGTCGGGACCCAGTACTTC
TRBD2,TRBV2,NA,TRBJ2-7,CASSGREGSYEQYF,TGTGCCAGCAGCGGACGGGAGGGCTCCTACGAGCAGTACTTC
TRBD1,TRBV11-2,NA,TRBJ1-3,CASSEGQRNTIYF,TGTGCCAGCAGCGAGGGACAGCGAAACACCATATATTTT
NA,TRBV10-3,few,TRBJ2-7,CAISESGGFSSYEQYF,TGTGCCATCAGTGAGTCGGGAGGATTCAGCTCCTACGAGCAGTACTTC
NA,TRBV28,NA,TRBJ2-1,CASSFMGWKSYNEQFF,TGTGCCAGCAGTTTTATGGGATGGAAATCCTACAATGAGCAGTTCTTC
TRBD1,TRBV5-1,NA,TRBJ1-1,CASSFRGADEAFF,TGCGCCAGCAGCTTCAGGGGGGCGGATGAAGCTTTCTTT
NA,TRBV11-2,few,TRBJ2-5,CASSLVTVIQETQYF,TGTGCCAGCAGCTTAGTGACAGTTATCCAAGAGACCCAGTACTTC
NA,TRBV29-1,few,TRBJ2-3,CSLRHSTDTQYF,TGCAGCTTACGTCACAGCACAGATACGCAGTATTTT
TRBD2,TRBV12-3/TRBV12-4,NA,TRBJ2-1,CASSVAGRYEQFF,TGTGCCAGCAGTGTAGCGGGACGGTATGAGCAGTTCTTC
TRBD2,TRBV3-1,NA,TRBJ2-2,CASSHQPLAGGITGELFF,TGTGCCAGCAGCCATCAACCACTAGCGGGAGGGATCACCGGGGAGCTGTTTTTT
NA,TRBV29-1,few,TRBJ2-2,CSVGRTGELFF,TGCAGCGTTGGGAGGACCGGGGAGCTGTTTTTT
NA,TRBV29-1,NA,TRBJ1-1,CSVAGIMNTEAFF,TGCAGCGTTGCCGGGATCATGAACACTGAAGCTTTCTTT
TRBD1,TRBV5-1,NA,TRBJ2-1,CASSSDRGALYNEQFF,TGCGCCAGCAGCTCGGACAGGGGAGCTCTGTACAATGAGCAGTTCTTC
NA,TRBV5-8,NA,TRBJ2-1,CASSTTMSSYNEQFF,TGTGCCAGCAGCACGACAATGAGCTCCTACAATGAGCAGTTCTTC
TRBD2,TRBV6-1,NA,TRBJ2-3,CASSERLAGGPPDTQYF,TGTGCCAGCAGTGAACGCCTAGCGGGGGGGCCCCCAGATACGCAGTATTTT
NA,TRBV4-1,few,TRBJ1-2,CASSQVAGATNYGYTF,TGCGCCAGCAGCCAAGTAGCGGGGGCGACCAACTATGGCTACACCTTC
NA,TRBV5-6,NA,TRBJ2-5,CASSWTGPQETQYF,TGTGCCAGCAGCTGGACGGGGCCCCAAGAGACCCAGTACTTC
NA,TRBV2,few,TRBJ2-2,CARGKAGTGELFF,TGTGCCCGGGGGAAAGCGGGCACCGGGGAGCTGTTTTTT
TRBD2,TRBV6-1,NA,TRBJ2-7,CATRTSGSYEQYF,TGTGCCACCCGGACTAGCGGCTCCTACGAGCAGTACTTC
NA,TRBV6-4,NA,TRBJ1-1,CASSDQGQNTEAFF,TGTGCCAGCAGTGACCAGGGACAGAACACTGAAGCTTTCTTT
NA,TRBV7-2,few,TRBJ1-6,CASSRLQGNSPLHF,TGTGCCAGCAGCCGTCTACAGGGAAATTCACCCCTCCACTTT
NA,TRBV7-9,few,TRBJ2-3,CASSLGKNTDTQYF,TGTGCCAGCAGCTTAGGCAAGAACACAGATACGCAGTATTTT
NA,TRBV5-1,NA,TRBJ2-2,CASSLEALNTGELFF,TGCGCCAGCAGCTTGGAGGCACTTAACACCGGGGAGCTGTTTTTT
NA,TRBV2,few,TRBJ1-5,CASSEHQGGQPQHF,TGTGCCAGCAGTGAACATCAGGGCGGTCAGCCCCAGCATTTT
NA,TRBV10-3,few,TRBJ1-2,CAIKAAGATTSQGYTF,TGTGCCATCAAGGCGGCAGGGGCGACAACCTCTCAGGGCTACACCTTC
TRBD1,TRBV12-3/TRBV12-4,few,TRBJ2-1,CASTPTRDRGLDEQFF,TGTGCCAGCACCCCGACCCGGGACAGGGGGCTCGATGAGCAGTTCTTC
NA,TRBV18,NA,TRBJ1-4,CASSPGRRNEKLFF,TGTGCCAGCTCACCAGGACGGCGAAATGAAAAACTGTTTTTT
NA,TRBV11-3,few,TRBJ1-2,CASSLDLFVLKWGYTF,TGTGCCAGCAGCCTCGACCTTTTTGTCCTCAAATGGGGCTACACCTTC
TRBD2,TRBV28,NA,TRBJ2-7,CASSRGLAGGKQYF,TGTGCCAGCTCCCGAGGGCTAGCGGGAGGGAAGCAGTACTTC
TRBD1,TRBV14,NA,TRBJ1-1,CARFGTGDTEAFF,TGTGCCAGGTTTGGGACAGGGGACACTGAAGCTTTCTTT
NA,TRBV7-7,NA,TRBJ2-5,CASSATGTQETQYF,TGTGCCAGCAGCGCAACAGGGACCCAAGAGACCCAGTACTTC